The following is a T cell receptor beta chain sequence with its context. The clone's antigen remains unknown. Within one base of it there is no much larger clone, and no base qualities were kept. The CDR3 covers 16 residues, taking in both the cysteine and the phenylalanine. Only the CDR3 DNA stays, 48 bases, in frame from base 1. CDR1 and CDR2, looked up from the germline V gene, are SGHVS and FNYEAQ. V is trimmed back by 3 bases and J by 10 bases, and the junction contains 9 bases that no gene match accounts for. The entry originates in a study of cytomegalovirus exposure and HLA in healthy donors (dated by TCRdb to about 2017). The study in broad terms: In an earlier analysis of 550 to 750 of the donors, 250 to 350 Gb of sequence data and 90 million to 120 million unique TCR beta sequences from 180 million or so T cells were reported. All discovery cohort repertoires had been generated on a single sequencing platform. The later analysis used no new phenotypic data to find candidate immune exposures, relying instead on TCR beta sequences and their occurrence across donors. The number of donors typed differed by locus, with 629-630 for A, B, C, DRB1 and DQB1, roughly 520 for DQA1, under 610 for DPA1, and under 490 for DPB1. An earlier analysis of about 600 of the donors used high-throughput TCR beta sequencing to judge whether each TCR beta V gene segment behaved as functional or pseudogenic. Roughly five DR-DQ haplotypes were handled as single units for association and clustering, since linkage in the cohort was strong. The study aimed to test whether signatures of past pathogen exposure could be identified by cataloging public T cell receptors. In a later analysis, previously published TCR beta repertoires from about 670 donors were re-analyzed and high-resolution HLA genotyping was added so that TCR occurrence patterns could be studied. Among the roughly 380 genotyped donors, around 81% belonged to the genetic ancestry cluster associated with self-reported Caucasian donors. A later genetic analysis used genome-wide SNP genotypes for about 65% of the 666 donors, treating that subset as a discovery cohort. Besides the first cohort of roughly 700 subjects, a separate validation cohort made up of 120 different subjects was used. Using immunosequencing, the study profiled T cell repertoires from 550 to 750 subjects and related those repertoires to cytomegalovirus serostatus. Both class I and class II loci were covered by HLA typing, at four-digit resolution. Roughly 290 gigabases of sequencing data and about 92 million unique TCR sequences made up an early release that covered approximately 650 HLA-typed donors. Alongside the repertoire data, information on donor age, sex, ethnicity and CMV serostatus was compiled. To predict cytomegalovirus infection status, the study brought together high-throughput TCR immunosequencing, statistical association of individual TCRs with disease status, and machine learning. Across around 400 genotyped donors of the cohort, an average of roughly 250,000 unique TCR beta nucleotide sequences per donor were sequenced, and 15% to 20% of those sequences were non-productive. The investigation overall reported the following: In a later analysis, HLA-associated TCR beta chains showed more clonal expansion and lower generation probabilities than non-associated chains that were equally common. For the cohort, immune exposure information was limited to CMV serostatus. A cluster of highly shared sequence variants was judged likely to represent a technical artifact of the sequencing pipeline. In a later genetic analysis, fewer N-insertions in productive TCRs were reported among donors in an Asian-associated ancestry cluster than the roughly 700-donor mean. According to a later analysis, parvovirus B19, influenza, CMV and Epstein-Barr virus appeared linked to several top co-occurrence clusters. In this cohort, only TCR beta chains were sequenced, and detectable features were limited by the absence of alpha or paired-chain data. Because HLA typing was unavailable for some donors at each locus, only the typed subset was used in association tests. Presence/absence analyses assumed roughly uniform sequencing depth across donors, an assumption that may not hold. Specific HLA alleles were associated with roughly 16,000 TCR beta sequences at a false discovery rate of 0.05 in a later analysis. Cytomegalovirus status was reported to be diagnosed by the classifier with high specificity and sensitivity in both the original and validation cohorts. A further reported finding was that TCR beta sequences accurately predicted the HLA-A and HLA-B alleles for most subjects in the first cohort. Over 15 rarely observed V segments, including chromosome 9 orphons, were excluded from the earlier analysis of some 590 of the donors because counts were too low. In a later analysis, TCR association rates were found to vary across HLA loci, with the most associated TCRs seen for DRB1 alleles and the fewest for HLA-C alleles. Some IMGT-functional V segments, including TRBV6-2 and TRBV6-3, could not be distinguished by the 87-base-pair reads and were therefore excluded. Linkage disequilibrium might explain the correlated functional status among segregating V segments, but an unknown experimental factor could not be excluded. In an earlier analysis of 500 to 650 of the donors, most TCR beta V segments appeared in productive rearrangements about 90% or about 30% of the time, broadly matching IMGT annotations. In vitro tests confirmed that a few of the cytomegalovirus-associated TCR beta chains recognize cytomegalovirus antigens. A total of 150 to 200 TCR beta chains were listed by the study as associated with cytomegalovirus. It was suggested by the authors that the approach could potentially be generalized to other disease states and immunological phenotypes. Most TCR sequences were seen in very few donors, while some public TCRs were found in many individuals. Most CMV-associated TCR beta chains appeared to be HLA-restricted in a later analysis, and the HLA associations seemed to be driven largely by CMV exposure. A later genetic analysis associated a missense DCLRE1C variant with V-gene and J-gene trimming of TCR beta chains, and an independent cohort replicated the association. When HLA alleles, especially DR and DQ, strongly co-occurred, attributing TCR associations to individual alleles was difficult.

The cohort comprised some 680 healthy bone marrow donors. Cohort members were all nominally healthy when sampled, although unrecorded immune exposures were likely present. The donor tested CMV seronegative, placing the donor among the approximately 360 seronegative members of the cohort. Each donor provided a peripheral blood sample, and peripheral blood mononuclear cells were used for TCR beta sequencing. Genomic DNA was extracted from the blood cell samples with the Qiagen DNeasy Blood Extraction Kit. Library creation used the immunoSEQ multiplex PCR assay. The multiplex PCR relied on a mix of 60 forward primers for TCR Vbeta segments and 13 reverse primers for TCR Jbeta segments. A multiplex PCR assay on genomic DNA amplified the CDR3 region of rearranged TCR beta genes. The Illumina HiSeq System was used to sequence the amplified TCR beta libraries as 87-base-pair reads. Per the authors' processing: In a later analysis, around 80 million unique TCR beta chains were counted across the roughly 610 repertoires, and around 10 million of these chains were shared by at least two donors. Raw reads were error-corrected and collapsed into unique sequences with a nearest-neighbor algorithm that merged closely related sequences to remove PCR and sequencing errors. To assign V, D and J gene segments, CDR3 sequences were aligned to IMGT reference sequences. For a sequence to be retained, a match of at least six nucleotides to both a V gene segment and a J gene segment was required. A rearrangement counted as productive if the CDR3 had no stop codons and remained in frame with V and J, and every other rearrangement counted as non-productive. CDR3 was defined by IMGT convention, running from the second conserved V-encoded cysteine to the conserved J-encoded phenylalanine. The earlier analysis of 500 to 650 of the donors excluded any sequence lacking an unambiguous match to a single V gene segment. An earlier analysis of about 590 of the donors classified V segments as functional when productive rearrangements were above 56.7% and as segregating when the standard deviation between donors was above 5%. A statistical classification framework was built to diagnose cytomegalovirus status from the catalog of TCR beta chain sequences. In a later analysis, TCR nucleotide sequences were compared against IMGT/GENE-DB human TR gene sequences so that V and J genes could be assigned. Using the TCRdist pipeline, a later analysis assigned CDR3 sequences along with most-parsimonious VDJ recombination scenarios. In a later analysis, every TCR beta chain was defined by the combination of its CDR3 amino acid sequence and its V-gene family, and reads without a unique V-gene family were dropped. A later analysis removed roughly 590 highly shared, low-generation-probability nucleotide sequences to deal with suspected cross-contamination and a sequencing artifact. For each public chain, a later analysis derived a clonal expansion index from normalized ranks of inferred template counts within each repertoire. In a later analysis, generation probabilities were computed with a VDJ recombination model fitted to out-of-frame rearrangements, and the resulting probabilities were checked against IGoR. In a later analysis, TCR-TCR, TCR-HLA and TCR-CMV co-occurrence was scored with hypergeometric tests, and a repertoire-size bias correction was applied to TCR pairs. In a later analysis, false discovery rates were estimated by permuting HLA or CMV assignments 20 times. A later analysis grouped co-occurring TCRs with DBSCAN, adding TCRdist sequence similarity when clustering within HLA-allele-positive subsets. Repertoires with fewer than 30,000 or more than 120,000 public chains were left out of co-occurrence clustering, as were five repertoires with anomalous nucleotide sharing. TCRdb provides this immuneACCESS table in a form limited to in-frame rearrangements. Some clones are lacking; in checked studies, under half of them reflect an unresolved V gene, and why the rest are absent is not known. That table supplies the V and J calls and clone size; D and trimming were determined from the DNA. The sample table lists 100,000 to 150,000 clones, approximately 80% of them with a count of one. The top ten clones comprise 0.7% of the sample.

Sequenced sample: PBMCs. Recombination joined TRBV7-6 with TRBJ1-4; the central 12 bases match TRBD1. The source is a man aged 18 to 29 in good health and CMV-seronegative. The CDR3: CASSLNSGTGGGKLFF. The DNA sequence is TGTGCCAGCAGCTTGAACTCCGGGACAGGGGGCGGAAAACTGTTTTTT.